These 5 T cell receptor beta chains were sequenced from one sample in a study of OX40 agonist ivuxolimab in advanced cancers. Only in-frame clones appear in the TCRdb table, and some are missing; sequencing was by immunoSEQ multiplex PCR. The sample has 70,000 or so clones, about 90% seen once. The specimen comprised CD4+ or CD8+ T cells sorted from blood, sampled in a trial of the OX40 agonist ivuxolimab. Source of these receptors: an adult with an advanced solid tumor such as melanoma, head and neck, liver or kidney cancer.

The chain is built from TRBV4-3 and TRBJ2-1; the match to TRBD1 covers 9 bases. The CDR3 loop spans 16 amino acids. V lost 1 base, J lost 3 bases, and 4 bases stayed unmatched. CDR1 is LGHNA and CDR2 is YSLEER in the germline V gene. DNA of the CDR3: TGCGCCAGCAGCCAAGCGGGACAGGGTATCTACAATGAGCAGTTCTTC. It codes for CASSQAGQGIYNEQFF.

The chain has TRBV4-1 and TRBJ2-7; D remains ambiguous. CDR1 MGHRA and CDR2 YSYEKL come from the germline V gene. This CDR3 spans 16 amino acids. V lost 0 bases to trimming and J lost 2 bases, with 14 bases between them. CDR3 sequence: CASSQDLAAFAYEQYF. CDR3 sequence (DNA): TGCGCCAGCAGCCAAGATCTCGCAGCTTTCGCCTACGAGCAGTACTTC.

The chain has TRBV5-4 and TRBJ1-1; D unclear. Germline V gene data show CDR1 as SGHNT and CDR2 as YYREEE (reference sequence). CDR3 length: 12 residues. Trimming took 2 bases from V and 7 from J, leaving 9 bases between them. CDR3 sequence: CASSFGDLEAFF. The CDR3 bases are TGTGCCAGCAGCTTCGGGGATCTTGAAGCTTTCTTT.

This chain uses TRBV14 with TRBJ2-3; D ambiguous. Germline V gene sequence: CDR1 SGHDN, CDR2 FVKESK. The CDR3 covers 13 residues. Trimming removed 4 bases at V and 6 bases at J, with 11 bases between. CDR3 loop: CASSLLLGDTQYF. The DNA for the CDR3 is TGTGCCAGCAGCCTCCTCCTAGGGGATACGCAGTATTTT.

This chain links TRBV6-5 with TRBJ2-7; 9 nucleotides line up with TRBD1. The CDR3 covers 14 residues. J gave up 4 bases and V 5 bases, and 6 bases lay outside the gene matches. Germline V gene sequence: CDR1 MNHEY, CDR2 SVGAGI. The CDR3 sequence: CASSVYRGLYEQYF. The CDR3 coding sequence is TGTGCCAGCAGTGTCTACAGGGGGCTATACGAGCAGTACTTC.